This T cell receptor beta chain came from a study of blood T cell repertoires in COVID-19. Study context: Both acute and convalescent COVID-19 samples were obtained from the United States, Italy and Spain. PBMCs, B-cell-depleted T cells, or T cells provided the cDNA or gDNA that made up the material.

As originally analysed: Estimates of nucleated cell counts were drawn from the amplification of reference gene primers. Assay used: immunoSEQ multiplex PCR; TCRdb lists only in-frame clones, some missing. That table gives V, J and clone size, and the DNA gave D and trimming. The table has fewer than 250,000 clones, roughly 89% seen once. Only one count was recorded for this clone. Sequenced input: peripheral blood. This TCR was sampled from a man aged 60 to 69 who had recovered from COVID-19.

The CDR3 coding sequence is TGCGCCAGCAGCGGGCTAGCGGGGTCCTACAATGAGCAGTTCTTC. Translating gives CASSGLAGSYNEQFF. The chain is built from TRBV5-1 and TRBJ2-1; TRBD2 matches 9 bases. This CDR3 has 15 residues. CDR1 is SGHRS, CDR2 YFSETQ, per germline. Trimming removed 4 bases from V and 1 base from J; junction bases left unmatched: 3.